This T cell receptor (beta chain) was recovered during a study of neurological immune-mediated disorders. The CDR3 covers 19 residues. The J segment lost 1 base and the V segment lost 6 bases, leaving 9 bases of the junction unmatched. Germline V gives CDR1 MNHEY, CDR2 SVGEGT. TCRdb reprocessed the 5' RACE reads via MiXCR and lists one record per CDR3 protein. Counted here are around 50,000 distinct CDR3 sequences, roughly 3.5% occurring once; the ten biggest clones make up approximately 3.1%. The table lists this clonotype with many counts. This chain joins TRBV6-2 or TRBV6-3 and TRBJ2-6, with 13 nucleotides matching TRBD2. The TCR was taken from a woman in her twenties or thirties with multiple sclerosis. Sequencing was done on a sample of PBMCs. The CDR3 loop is CASRGVMGLAGSGANVLTF. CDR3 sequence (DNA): TGTGCCAGCAGAGGGGTGATGGGACTAGCGGGATCTGGGGCCAACGTCCTGACTTTC.